What follows are 3 T cell receptor beta chains derived from one specimen sequenced in a study of blood T cell repertoires in COVID-19 (dated by TCRdb to the early 2020s). The library was obtained by the immunoSEQ multiplex PCR assay. TCRdb obtained this table from immuneACCESS and retained in-frame rearrangements with V and J assigned. These tables miss some clones; where compared with another copy, unresolved V genes account for less than half of the shortfall, and the remainder is unexplained. The sample table holds roughly 190,000 clones, of which 84% were seen once. Together, the top ten hold roughly 15% of the sample. The source material was peripheral blood. The receptors originated from a woman in her 70s with COVID-19, enrolled during active disease.

CDR3 sequence reads: CASGLGVRGSYNEQFF. The CDR3 coding sequence is TGTGCTAGTGGTTTGGGGGTCAGGGGCTCCTACAATGAGCAGTTCTTC. The chain has TRBV12-5 and TRBJ2-1, with a possible D match to TRBD1 (6 bases). V was cut by 1 base and J by 0 bases, with 10 bases left in between. Germline CDR1 reads LGHNT; CDR2 reads FRNRAP. This CDR3 is 16 amino acids long.

This chain links TRBV19 with TRBJ2-1; 11 positions agree with TRBD2. Germline trimming cut 7 bases from V and 9 bases from J; bases unmatched to any gene: 8. CDR3 size: 14 residues. Germline loops: CDR1 LNHDA, CDR2 SQIVND (reference sequence). CDR3 bases: TGTGCCAGTAATAGCGGGAGGGCCGTTGGTGAGCAGTTCTTC. Translated, it gives CASNSGRAVGEQFF. Full variable domain (missing parts from reference TRBV19 and TRBJ2-1): DGGITQSPKYLFRKEGQNVTLSCEQNLNHDAMYWYRQDPGQGLRLIYYSQIVNDFQKGDIAEGYSVSREKKESFPLTVTSAQKNPTAFYLCASNSGRAVGEQFFGPGTRLTVL.

The chain recombines TRBV6-5 with TRBJ1-5, with 10 bases aligning to TRBD1. The V and J ends lost 6 bases and 6 bases, in that order; junction bases with no gene match: 8. Germline-derived CDR1 and CDR2 are MNHEY and SVGAGI. The CDR3 covers 15 residues. CDR3 DNA sequence: TGTGCCAGCAGACCCGACAGGGGGCGAAGTCAGCCCCAGCATTTT. Amino acids: CASRPDRGRSQPQHF.